This T cell receptor (beta chain) was retrieved from a study of memory B cells and T cells in multiple sclerosis. For this clone: Its antigen remains unidentified.

CFSE-dim autoproliferating and CFSE-high non-proliferating T cells from unstimulated culture were sequenced separately. Cultures began with approximately 4.5x10^7 CFSE-labeled PBMCs, unstimulated for 7 days, with replicate wells pooled. Without exogenous stimuli, approximately 0.46 uM CFSE-labeled PBMCs were cultured serum-free. The germline V gene has CDR1 SGHDN and CDR2 FVKESK. Trimming stripped 3 bases from V and 1 base from J, with 9 bases between. The CDR3 runs to 14 residues. Some clones are missing from TCRdb's copy, which holds only in-frame ones; the method was immunoSEQ multiplex PCR. The table has approximately 32,000 clones, 86% seen once.

Material for sequencing was PBMCs from blood kept in culture. The receptor comes from a human donor with multiple sclerosis. V usage is TRBV14 and J usage is TRBJ1-1; D not certain. CDR3: CASSHVAWNTEAFF. The CDR3 DNA reads TGTGCCAGCAGCCACGTAGCCTGGAACACTGAAGCTTTCTTT.